One T cell receptor (beta chain) is described in this entry. These data originate in a study of blood T cell repertoires in COVID-19. Study-level information: Nucleic acid was either cDNA or gDNA, and it came from T cells, B-cell-depleted T cells, or PBMCs.

Seattle researchers signed up patients amid active infection and tracked them longitudinally. Clones were sequenced by immunoSEQ multiplex PCR, and TCRdb holds only the in-frame ones, with some missing. The sample lists around 190,000 clones; approximately 80% were seen once. In germline, CDR1 is MNHEY, CDR2 SVGAGI. The CDR3 extends over 12 amino acids. V was clipped by 2 bases and J by 9 bases, with 8 bases between them. Sequencing was done on a sample of peripheral blood. The sequence was collected from a woman aged 40 to 49 with COVID-19, enrolled during active disease. The chain has TRBV6-5 and TRBJ2-1; D is unclear. The CDR3: CASSYLTGEQFF. The CDR3, as DNA: TGTGCCAGCAGTTACCTGACGGGTGAGCAGTTCTTC.